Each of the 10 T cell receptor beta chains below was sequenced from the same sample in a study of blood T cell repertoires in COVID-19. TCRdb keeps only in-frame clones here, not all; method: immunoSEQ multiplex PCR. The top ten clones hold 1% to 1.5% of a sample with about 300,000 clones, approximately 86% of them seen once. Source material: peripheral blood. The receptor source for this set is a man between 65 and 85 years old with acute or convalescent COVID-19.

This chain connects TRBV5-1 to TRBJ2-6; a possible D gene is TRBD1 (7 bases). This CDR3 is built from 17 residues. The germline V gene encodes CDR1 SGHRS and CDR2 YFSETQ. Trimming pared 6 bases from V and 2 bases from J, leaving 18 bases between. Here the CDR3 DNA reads TGCGCCAGCACCAATGGGGGGACAGCCGCTGGGGCCAACGTCCTGACTTTC. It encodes CASTNGGTAAGANVLTF.

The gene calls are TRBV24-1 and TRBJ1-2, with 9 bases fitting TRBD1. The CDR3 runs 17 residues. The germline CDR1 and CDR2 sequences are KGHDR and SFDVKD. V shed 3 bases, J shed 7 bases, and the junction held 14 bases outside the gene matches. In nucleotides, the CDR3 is TGTGCCACCAGTGATGCGGGACAGGGATCAATTCCTATTGGCTACACCTTC. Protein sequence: CATSDAGQGSIPIGYTF.

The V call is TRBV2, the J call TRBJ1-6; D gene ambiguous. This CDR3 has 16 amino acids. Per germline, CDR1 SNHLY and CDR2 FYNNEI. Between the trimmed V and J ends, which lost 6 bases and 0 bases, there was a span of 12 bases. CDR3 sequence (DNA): TGTGCCAGCAGGAGACTGACGAGCTCCTATAATTCACCCCTCCACTTT. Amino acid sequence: CASRRLTSSYNSPLHF.

CDR3 sequence reads: CASSVTGGGVSYEQYF. In DNA, the CDR3 is TGTGCCAGCAGCGTAACGGGAGGGGGTGTCTCCTACGAGCAGTACTTC. The gene calls are TRBV9 and TRBJ2-7; 8 bases agree with TRBD2. Trimming removed 1 base from V and 0 bases from J; junction bases left unmatched: 6. This CDR3 has 16 amino acids. CDR1 and CDR2 from the germline V gene are SGDLS and YYNGEE.

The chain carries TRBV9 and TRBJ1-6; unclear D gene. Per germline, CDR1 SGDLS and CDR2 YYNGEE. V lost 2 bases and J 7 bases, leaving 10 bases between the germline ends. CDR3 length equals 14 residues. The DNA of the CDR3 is TGTGCCAGCAGCGTTACGGGGTTCAATTCACCCCTCCACTTT. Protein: CASSVTGFNSPLHF.

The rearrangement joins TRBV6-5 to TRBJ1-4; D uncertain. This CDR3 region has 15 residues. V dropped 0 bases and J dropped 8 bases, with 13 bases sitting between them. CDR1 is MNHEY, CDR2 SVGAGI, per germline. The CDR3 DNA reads TGTGCCAGCAGTTACTCGCGGGCCACGGAGGAAAAACTGTTTTTT. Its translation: CASSYSRATEEKLFF.

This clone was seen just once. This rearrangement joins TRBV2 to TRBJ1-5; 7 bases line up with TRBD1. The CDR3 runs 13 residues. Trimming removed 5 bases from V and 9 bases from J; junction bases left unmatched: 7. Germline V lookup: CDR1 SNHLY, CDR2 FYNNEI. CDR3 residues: CASSRDRDLPQHF. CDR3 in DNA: TGTGCCAGCAGTAGAGACAGGGACCTGCCCCAGCATTTT.

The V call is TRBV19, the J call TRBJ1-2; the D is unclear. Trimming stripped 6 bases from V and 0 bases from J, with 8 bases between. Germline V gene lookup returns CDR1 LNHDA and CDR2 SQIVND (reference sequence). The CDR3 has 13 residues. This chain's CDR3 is CASSRVTNYGYTF. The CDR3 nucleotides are TGTGCCAGTAGCCGTGTAACTAACTATGGCTACACCTTC. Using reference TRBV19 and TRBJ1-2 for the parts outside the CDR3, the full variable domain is DGGITQSPKYLFRKEGQNVTLSCEQNLNHDAMYWYRQDPGQGLRLIYYSQIVNDFQKGDIAEGYSVSREKKESFPLTVTSAQKNPTAFYLCASSRVTNYGYTFGSGTRLTVV.

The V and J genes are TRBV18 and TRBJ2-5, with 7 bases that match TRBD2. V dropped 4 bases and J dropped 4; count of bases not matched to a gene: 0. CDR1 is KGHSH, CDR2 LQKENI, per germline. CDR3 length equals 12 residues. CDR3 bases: TGTGCCAGCTCACTAGCGGGAGAGACCCAGTACTTC. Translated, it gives CASSLAGETQYF.

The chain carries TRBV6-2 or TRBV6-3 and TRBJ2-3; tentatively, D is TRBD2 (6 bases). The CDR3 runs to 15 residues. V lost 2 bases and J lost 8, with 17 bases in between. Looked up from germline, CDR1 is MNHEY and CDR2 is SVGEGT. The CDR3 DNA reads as TGTGCCAGCAGTTACCGGGGGAGTAGGGGAGTTACGCAGTATTTT. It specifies CASSYRGSRGVTQYF.